Below are 9 T cell receptor beta chains sequenced from a single sample in a study of blood T cell repertoires in COVID-19. Using immunoSEQ multiplex PCR, the repertoire was profiled, and TCRdb retains in-frame clones only, with some absent. The sample contains some 150,000 clones, roughly 87% of which appear only once. Sequencing was performed on peripheral blood. The receptors come from a woman aged 45 to 65 with acute or convalescent COVID-19.

V is TRBV6-5 and J is TRBJ2-1; 11 nucleotides agree with TRBD2. V lost 6 bases, J lost 5 bases, and 6 bases stayed unmatched. The CDR3 sequence is 15 residues long. From germline, CDR1 is MNHEY and CDR2 SVGAGI. CDR3 loop: CASSKGTSGDNEQFF. Here the CDR3 DNA reads TGTGCCAGCAGCAAGGGGACTAGCGGAGACAATGAGCAGTTCTTC.

The V and J genes are TRBV19 and TRBJ1-5; 7 bases align to TRBD1. Germline values: CDR1 LNHDA, CDR2 SQIVND (reference sequence). The CDR3 is 14 amino acids. Trimming cost V 3 bases and J 5 bases; bases outside gene matches: 4. The CDR3 here is CASSMTGSDQPQHF. CDR3 coding DNA: TGTGCCAGTAGTATGACAGGGAGCGATCAGCCCCAGCATTTT.

This clone has just a few counts. The chain employs TRBV5-5 and TRBJ2-3, with D tentatively TRBD1 (5 bases). This CDR3 contains 15 residues. CDR1 is SGHKS and CDR2 is YYEKEE in the germline V gene (reference sequence). Trimming shortened V by 5 bases and J by 0 bases, and 13 bases separated the two germline ends. CDR3 bases: TGTGCCAGCAGTCTTCAGGGCCATAGCACAGATACGCAGTATTTT. Its translation is CASSLQGHSTDTQYF.

The CDR3 protein is CASGQANYGYTF. The CDR3 DNA follows: TGTGCCAGCGGCCAGGCTAACTATGGCTACACCTTC. V usage is TRBV6-6 and J usage is TRBJ1-2, with unresolved D. The CDR3 totals 12 residues. Trimming took off 8 bases at V and 0 bases at J, with 7 bases between the two ends. Germline loops: CDR1 MNHNY, CDR2 SVGAGI (reference sequence).

The chain links TRBV19 to TRBJ2-2; D possibly corresponds to TRBD1 (5 bases). From germline, CDR1 is LNHDA and CDR2 SQIVND (reference sequence). V was pared by 1 base and J by 1 base, with 7 bases between. This CDR3 is 15 amino acids long. CDR3 nucleotide sequence: TGTGCCAGTAGTATAGGTGACAGGAACACCGGGGAGCTGTTTTTT. It specifies CASSIGDRNTGELFF.

The gene calls are TRBV6-5 and TRBJ1-1; maybe TRBD1 (5 bases). The CDR3 totals 14 residues. Germline CDR1 and CDR2: MNHEY and SVGAGI. V gave up 7 bases and J gave up 6 bases, with 18 bases separating them. The DNA for the CDR3 is TGTGCCAGCAATCGGGACTTCAGGGCCTCTGAAGCTTTCTTT. This codes for CASNRDFRASEAFF.

This clone has just a few counts. DNA for the CDR3: TGTGCCAGCAGCTTAATGGACAAAGCTTTCTTT. Translated: CASSLMDKAFF. The chain is built from TRBV11-2 and TRBJ1-1, with a tentative D call TRBD1 (5 bases). Trimming removed 2 bases from V and 9 bases from J, with 7 bases in between. The CDR3 extends over 11 amino acids. The V gene's germline CDR1 is SGHAT and CDR2 FQNNGV.

This chain uses TRBV12-3 or TRBV12-4 with TRBJ1-5; D remains ambiguous. CDR3 length: 13 amino acids. Trimming pared 4 bases from V and 0 bases from J, leaving 4 bases between. The CDR3 nucleotides read TGTGCCAGCAGTTCCTATAGCAATCAGCCCCAGCATTTT. Translated, it gives CASSSYSNQPQHF.

The chain joins TRBV30 to TRBJ1-2, with no clear D. The germline V and J ends were trimmed by 2 bases and 6 bases, with 7 bases remaining between them. This CDR3 has 11 amino acids. Germline V gene lookup returns CDR1 GTSNPN and CDR2 SVGIG (reference sequence). This CDR3 is CAWSRGHGYTF. DNA for the CDR3: TGTGCCTGGAGTCGAGGGCATGGCTACACCTTC.